This T cell receptor beta chain was obtained from a study of T cells in Graves' hyperthyroidism and ophthalmopathy. It was RNA transcripts that yielded the amplified TCR beta CDR3 regions. The study used the HTBI primer set for a first-round RT-PCR of the TCR CDR3. Each CDR3 protein is one row after TCRdb ran MiXCR on the multiplex PCR reads. The sample shows around 350,000 distinct CDR3 sequences, approximately 15% of them seen only once. This clonotype was counted many times. What it recognizes is unknown. Trimming removed 1 base at V and 0 bases at J, with 7 bases between. The CDR3 is 15 residues long. Germline CDR1 reads SGHVS; CDR2 reads FQNEAQ. Regarding the study as a whole: Blood also contained most expanded thyroid clonotypes above 0.001.

Patients aged 18 to 65 had newly diagnosed hyperthyroidism that had lasted under 2 months. Predating any ophthalmopathy symptoms, the blood sample was taken at first hyperthyroidism diagnosis. The source of the PBMCs was roughly 10 ml of fresh peripheral blood. The sequence derives from a woman aged 18-29 years with Graves' hyperthyroidism that later progressed to Graves' ophthalmopathy. The chain couples TRBV7-8 to TRBJ1-3; no firm D call. The sample consisted of blood. CDR3: CASSLGRVSGNTIYF. In nucleotides, the CDR3 is TGTGCCAGCAGCTTAGGCAGAGTCTCTGGAAACACCATATATTTT.